This note documents a single T cell receptor (beta chain) sequence. Its antigen specificity is not known. No qualities accompany the bases; no much larger clone lies one base away. TCRbeta CDR3 regions were amplified from genomic DNA using the immunoSEQ Assay, a bias-controlled multiplex PCR. The study's processing was this. The number of nucleated cells in each sample was estimated from the amplification of reference gene primers within the assay. To quantify the absolute abundance of each unique TCRbeta CDR3 rearrangement, sequence reads were collapsed and filtered. Productive Simpson clonality was computed per sample as the square root of Simpson's diversity index over productive rearrangements. TCRdb holds this immuneACCESS table with in-frame rearrangements only. Some clones are missing; in checked studies, unresolved V genes explain under half, and the rest has no known cause. V and J calls and clone size are copied from that table; D and trimming were computed from the DNA. The sample has approximately 160,000 clones on record, approximately 82% of them singletons. The top ten clones comprise roughly 4.5% of the sample.

These data come from a study of blood T cell repertoires in COVID-19 (dated by TCRdb to the early 2020s). Regarding the study in general: Samples covering the acute and convalescent phases of COVID-19 were provided by collaborators in the United States, Italy and Spain. The prospective study material was composed of cDNA or gDNA derived from T cells, B-cell-depleted T cells, or PBMCs. The sample metadata nearly always contained a de-identified subject ID, COVID-19 status, age in years and sex. HLA class I and class II types, where available, came from metadata supplied by the sample provider rather than from assay-based typing. Subjects who had been exposed to COVID-19, were actively infected with it, or had recovered from it provided the deeply sampled blood TCRbeta repertoires that made up the dataset. The samples were drawn from the first 160 participants of the ongoing ImmuneRACE study and from about 1,200 subjects provided by 6 global collaborators. The repertoires were released in a freely available public database meant as a resource for research on the immune response to SARS-CoV-2.

Enrolling through a virtual design, the prospective study's participants ranged in age from roughly 18 to 95 years and lived across approximately 25 United States geographic areas. Cohort assignment in the prospective study relied on participant-reported clinical history from a screening survey and a study questionnaire. Recovered participants in ImmuneRACE Cohort 3 were defined by two consecutive negative NP/OP PCR tests, clearance by a healthcare professional, or resolution of symptoms. In the prospective study, mobile phlebotomists collected whole blood, serum and a nasopharyngeal or oropharyngeal swab from each participant. Prospective study participants could optionally give additional blood draws and questionnaires over an approximately two-month period. Blood samples from the prospective study were shipped frozen or at room temperature prior to DNA extraction. What the study reported, not specific to this receptor: The amount of clinical and demographic metadata varied by source and participant and was provided uncurated.

This clonotype was sampled from a woman in her fifties or sixties who had recovered from COVID-19. The specimen was PBMCs or T cells enriched from blood (not recorded which).

The CDR3 loop reads CASSFTQRGDTQYF. The DNA reads TGTGCCAGCAGCTTCACCCAGCGGGGGGATACGCAGTATTTT. Here the chain combines TRBV7-2 and TRBJ2-3; 8 of the junction bases match TRBD2. The germline V and J ends show losses of 3 bases and 6 bases respectively, and no gene match explains 5 bases of the junction. Taken from the germline V gene, the CDR1 and CDR2 loops are SGHTA and FQGNSA. Its CDR3 holds 14 amino acids, cysteine through phenylalanine. The entry retains the CDR3 DNA only, 42 bases that are in frame from base 1.